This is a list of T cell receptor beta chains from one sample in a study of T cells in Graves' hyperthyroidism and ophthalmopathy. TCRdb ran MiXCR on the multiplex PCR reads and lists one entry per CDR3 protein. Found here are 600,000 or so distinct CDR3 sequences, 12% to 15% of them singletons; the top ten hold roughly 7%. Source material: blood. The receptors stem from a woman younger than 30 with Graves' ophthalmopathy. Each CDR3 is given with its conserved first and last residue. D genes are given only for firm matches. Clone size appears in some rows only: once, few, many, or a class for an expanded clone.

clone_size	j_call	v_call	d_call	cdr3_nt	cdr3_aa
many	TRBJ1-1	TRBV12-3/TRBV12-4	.	TGTGCCAGCAGTTTCGGTCCCCCGGAGACTGAAGCTTTCTTT	CASSFGPPETEAFF
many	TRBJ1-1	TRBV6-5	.	TGTGCCAGCAGTTACTCGATGGTCCAGGGCACTGAAGCTTTCTTT	CASSYSMVQGTEAFF
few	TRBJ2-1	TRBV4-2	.	TGTGCCAGCAGCCAAGTCAGAGTGTGGCCCTACAATGAGCAGTTCTTC	CASSQVRVWPYNEQFF
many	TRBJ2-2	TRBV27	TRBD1	TGTGCCAGCAGTTCGCATGTTGGACAGGCCCCCGGGGAGCTGTTTTTT	CASSSHVGQAPGELFF
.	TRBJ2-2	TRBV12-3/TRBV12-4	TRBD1	TGTGCCAGCAGTAAAACAGGGGTCCGACGCACCGGGGAGCTGTTTTTT	CASSKTGVRRTGELFF
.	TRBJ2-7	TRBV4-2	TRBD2	TGTGCCAGCAGCCTTCCGACAGGGACTAGCGGTTCTACCTACGAGCAGTACTTC	CASSLPTGTSGSTYEQYF
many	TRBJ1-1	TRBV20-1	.	TGCAGTGCTAGAGACCCCGGATCCCCTGACACTGAAGCTTTCTTT	CSARDPGSPDTEAFF
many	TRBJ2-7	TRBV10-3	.	TGTGCCATCAGATCGAGCAAAAGCAGGGACGAGCAGTACTTC	CAIRSSKSRDEQYF
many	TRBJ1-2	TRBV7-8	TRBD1	TGTGCCAGCAGCGCCGACGAGGGGGCTTACTATGGCTACACCTTC	CASSADEGAYYGYTF
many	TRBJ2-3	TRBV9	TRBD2	TGTGCCAGCAGCGCCTCCGGGACTAGCGCCACAGATACGCAGTATTTT	CASSASGTSATDTQYF
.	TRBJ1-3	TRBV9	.	TGTGCCAGCAGCGTCAGGGGACCTAGCTCTGGAAACACCATATATTTT	CASSVRGPSSGNTIYF
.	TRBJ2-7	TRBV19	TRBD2	TGTGCCAGTAGTATGGCGGGAGCAGTTTCCTACGAGCAGTACTTC	CASSMAGAVSYEQYF
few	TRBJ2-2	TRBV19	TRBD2	TGTGCCAGTAGTTTGCGACTAGCGGGAGTATCTAACACCGGGGAGCTGTTTTTT	CASSLRLAGVSNTGELFF
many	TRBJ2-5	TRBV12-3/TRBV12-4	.	TGTGCCAGCAGTTTCCGGCCGAGAGGGGAGACCCAGTACTTC	CASSFRPRGETQYF
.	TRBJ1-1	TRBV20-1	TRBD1	TGCAGTGCTAGAGACAGTTCCCGGGACAGGGCAGGAAACACTGAAGCTTTCTTT	CSARDSSRDRAGNTEAFF
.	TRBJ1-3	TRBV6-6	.	TGTGCCAGCAGTTACTCGCGGAGCGCCAATCTAGGAAACACCATATATTTT	CASSYSRSANLGNTIYF
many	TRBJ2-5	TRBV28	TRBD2	TGTGCCAGCAGTTTCCCGACGGGACCAGTTTTTGGAGGGACGGGAGGGAAGAAGACCCAGTACTTC	CASSFPTGPVFGGTGGKKTQYF
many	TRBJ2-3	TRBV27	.	TGTGCCAGCAGTTTTGATTTGGGAGGCACAGATACGCAGTATTTT	CASSFDLGGTDTQYF
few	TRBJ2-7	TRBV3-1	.	TGTGCCAGCAGCTGGAGGGGTGGGACCTACGGGCAGTACTTC	CASSWRGGTYGQYF
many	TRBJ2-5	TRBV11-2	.	TGTGCCAGCAGCTTTAGCGGAGTACAAGAGACCCAGTACTTC	CASSFSGVQETQYF
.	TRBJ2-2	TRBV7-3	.	TGTGCCAGCAGCACCAATAGCGGAGCTGGCTCCGGGGAGCTGTTTTTT	CASSTNSGAGSGELFF
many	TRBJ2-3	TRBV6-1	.	TGTGCCAGCAGGGATCCTGGGGGCACAGATACGCAGTATTTT	CASRDPGGTDTQYF
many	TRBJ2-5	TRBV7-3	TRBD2	TGTGCCAGCAGCTTAGGGCTAGCGGAGTACCAAGAGACCCAGTACTTC	CASSLGLAEYQETQYF
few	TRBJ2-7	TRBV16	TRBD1	TGTGCCAGCCTCCGTTGGACAGGGGGCGACTACGAGCAGTACTTC	CASLRWTGGDYEQYF
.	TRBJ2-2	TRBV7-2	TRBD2	TGTGCCAGCAGCCCGACTAGCGGGAGAGTCACCGGGGAGCTGTTTTTT	CASSPTSGRVTGELFF
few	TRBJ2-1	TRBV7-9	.	TGTGCCACCACCGAGGGAGACTTAAGCTCCTACAATGAGCAGTTCTTC	CATTEGDLSSYNEQFF
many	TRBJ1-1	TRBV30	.	TGTGCCTGGAGTGCCGGGAGTGTGGCTGAAGCTTTCTTT	CAWSAGSVAEAFF
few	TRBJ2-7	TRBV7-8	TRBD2	TGTGCCAGCAGCTTAGTGGGCGGGAGGGCCGGGGAGCAGTACTTC	CASSLVGGRAGEQYF
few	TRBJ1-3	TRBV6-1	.	TGTGCCAGTCAGGGGAACGGAAACACCATATATTTT	CASQGNGNTIYF
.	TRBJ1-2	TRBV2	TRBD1	TGTGCCAGCAGGCCCAGGGACAGGGAAAATGGCTACACCTTC	CASRPRDRENGYTF
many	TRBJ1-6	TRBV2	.	.	CASILDSLNSPLHF
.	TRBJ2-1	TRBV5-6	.	TGTGCCAGCAGCTCGGGCCTGCGGGCCATCTACAATGAGCAGTTCTTC	CASSSGLRAIYNEQFF
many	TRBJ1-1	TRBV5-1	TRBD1	TGCGCCAGCAGCTTCAGGGGGCCGAACACTGAAGCTTTCTTT	CASSFRGPNTEAFF
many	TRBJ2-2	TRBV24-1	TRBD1	TGTGCCACCAGTGATCGGACAGGGAGTCACACCGGGGAGCTGTTTTTT	CATSDRTGSHTGELFF
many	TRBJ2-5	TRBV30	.	TGTGCCTTCTCTACCGCGGCAGAGACCCAGTACTTC	CAFSTAAETQYF
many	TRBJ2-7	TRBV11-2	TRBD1	TGTGCCAGCAGCTTAGCCGACAGGGGATTTGTCTACGAGCAGTACTTC	CASSLADRGFVYEQYF
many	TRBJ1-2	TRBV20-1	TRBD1	TGCAGTGCTAGAGAGGGACAGTCATTAAGCACCTTC	CSAREGQSLSTF
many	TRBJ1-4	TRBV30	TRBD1	TGTGCCTGGAGGAGAGGACAGGGGAATAATGAAAAACTGTTTTTT	CAWRRGQGNNEKLFF
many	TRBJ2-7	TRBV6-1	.	TGTGCCAGCAGAGCCCCTGGGGGGTACACCGAGCAGTACTTC	CASRAPGGYTEQYF
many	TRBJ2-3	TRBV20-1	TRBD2	TGCAGTGTACGCGGGAGGGCGGATGATACGCAGTATTTT	CSVRGRADDTQYF
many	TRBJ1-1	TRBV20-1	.	TGCAGTGCTAGACTCGACAAGTCCGCCTGGAGGGACACTGAAGCTTTCTTT	CSARLDKSAWRDTEAFF
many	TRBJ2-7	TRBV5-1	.	TGCGCCAGCAGCTTGACCGGCCCATCCTACGAGCAGTACTTC	CASSLTGPSYEQYF
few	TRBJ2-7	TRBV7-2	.	TGTGCCAGCAGCTCTTCGTCTATGCCTTACGAGCAGTACTTC	CASSSSSMPYEQYF
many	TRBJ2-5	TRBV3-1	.	TGTGCCAGCAGCCCGGAGAGGAAGACCCAGTACTTC	CASSPERKTQYF
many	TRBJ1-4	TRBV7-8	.	TGTGCCAGCAGCACCCGTTTCGTGAAGGGTCGGCGAGAAAAACTGTTTTTT	CASSTRFVKGRREKLFF
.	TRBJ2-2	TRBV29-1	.	TGCAGCGTTGAAGATCCTAGACAAAGCACCGGGGAGCTGTTTTTT	CSVEDPRQSTGELFF
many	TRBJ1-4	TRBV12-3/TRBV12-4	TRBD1	TGTGCCAGCAGCTCCCACGGACAGGGGGGTGAAAAACTGTTTTTT	CASSSHGQGGEKLFF
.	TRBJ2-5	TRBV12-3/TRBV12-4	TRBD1	TGTGCCAGCAGTTTAGGTGACAGGGGCTTCGAGACCCAGTACTTC	CASSLGDRGFETQYF
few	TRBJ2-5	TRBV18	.	TGTGCCAGCTCACCATCAAACACCCAAGAGACCCAGTACTTC	CASSPSNTQETQYF
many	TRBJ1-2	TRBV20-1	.	TGCAGTGCTAACGACAGGTCTAACTATGGCTACACCTTC	CSANDRSNYGYTF
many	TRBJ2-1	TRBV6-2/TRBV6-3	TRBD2	TGTGCCAGCAAGGCTAGCGGGAGCATCAATGAGCAGTTCTTC	CASKASGSINEQFF
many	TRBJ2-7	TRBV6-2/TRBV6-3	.	TGTGCCAGCAGACGGGGACACCTGAGCTCCTACGAGCAGTACTTC	CASRRGHLSSYEQYF
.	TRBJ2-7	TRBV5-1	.	TGCGCCAGCAACTTGGCCGGTTCCTACGAGCAGTACTTC	CASNLAGSYEQYF
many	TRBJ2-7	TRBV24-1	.	TGTGCCACCATTAGGGTTAACAGCTCCTACGAGCAGTACTTC	CATIRVNSSYEQYF
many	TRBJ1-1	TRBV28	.	TGTGCCAGCAGCCACCGAGGGACGTTCGGCGCTTTCTTT	CASSHRGTFGAFF
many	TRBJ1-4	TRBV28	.	TGTGCCAGCAGTACGCCGGGGCAGGTCCATGAAAAACTGTTTTTT	CASSTPGQVHEKLFF
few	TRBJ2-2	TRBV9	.	TGTGCCAGCAGCGTAGAGGCCGGAGCGTGGGACACCGGGGAGCTGTTTTTT	CASSVEAGAWDTGELFF